A single T cell receptor beta chain is shown here with its context. The repertoire was sequenced with immunoSEQ multiplex PCR; TCRdb's copy has only in-frame clones and lacks some. The table shows 100,000 to 150,000 clones, with 78% occurring only once. The source of the sample is a study of radiotherapy plus CTLA-4 blockade in lung cancer. Study summary: About a sixth of enrolled patients responded objectively, and around 30% had disease control.

This CDR3 has 15 residues. Germline CDR1 is MDHEN and CDR2 is SYDVKM. Losses at the gene ends were 8 bases for V and 7 bases for J; bases not matched to a gene: 12. The clonotype was recovered from a human donor with non-small cell lung cancer who had a partial response to radiotherapy plus ipilimumab. V and J are TRBV28 and TRBJ2-3; 10 bases match TRBD2. The sample here was peripheral blood, taken from a patient treated with radiotherapy plus ipilimumab. The DNA for the CDR3 is TGTGCCAGCTCAAGGGGAGGGACTAGCGTGAATACGCAGTATTTT. It encodes CASSRGGTSVNTQYF.